Listed below are T cell receptor beta chains from one sample, sequenced in a study of T cells after yellow fever vaccination. One entry per CDR3 protein results from TCRdb running MiXCR on the 5' RACE reads. Of under 400,000 distinct CDR3 sequences detected, approximately 10% appear once; the ten largest clones hold roughly 18%. Source: PBMCs, taken on the day of the first yellow fever vaccination. Receptors were obtained from a man aged 18 to 30 who received the YFV17D yellow fever vaccine. The CDR3 runs from the conserved cysteine through the conserved F or W. Each record gives: J gene, D gene, clone size, V gene, CDR3 protein, CDR3 DNA. The D gene is left open where the match is weak. Expanded clones get a size class; other rows say once, few or many, or leave the size out.

j_gene: TRBJ1-5; d_gene: -; abundance: few; v_gene: TRBV7-2; CDR3aa: CASCDPNQPQHF; CDR3nt: TGTGCCAGCTGCGACCCTAATCAGCCCCAGCATTTT
j_gene: TRBJ2-5; d_gene: TRBD1; abundance: few; v_gene: TRBV4-3; CDR3aa: CASSQGTGDKETQYF; CDR3nt: TGCGCCAGCAGCCAGGGGACAGGGGATAAAGAGACCCAGTACTTC
j_gene: TRBJ2-5; d_gene: -; abundance: -; v_gene: TRBV20-1; CDR3aa: CSAREMGGQKQETQYF; CDR3nt: TGCAGTGCTAGAGAGATGGGGGGGCAGAAACAAGAGACCCAGTACTTC
j_gene: TRBJ1-2; d_gene: -; abundance: few; v_gene: TRBV7-9; CDR3aa: CASSLEGGLGYTF; CDR3nt: TGTGCCAGCAGCTTAGAGGGGGGACTAGGCTACACCTTC
j_gene: TRBJ1-5; d_gene: -; abundance: -; v_gene: TRBV6-1; CDR3aa: CASSIVDPPGNQPQHF; CDR3nt: TGTGCCAGCAGTATCGTAGACCCTCCGGGGAATCAGCCCCAGCATTTT
j_gene: TRBJ2-7; d_gene: TRBD1; abundance: -; v_gene: TRBV7-9; CDR3aa: CASSYAGTAYEQYF; CDR3nt: TGTGCCAGCAGCTACGCCGGGACAGCCTACGAGCAGTACTTC
j_gene: TRBJ2-3; d_gene: -; abundance: -; v_gene: TRBV20-1; CDR3aa: CSATNPLAPSTDTQYF; CDR3nt: TGCAGTGCCACAAATCCCCTAGCTCCTAGCACAGATACGCAGTATTTT
j_gene: TRBJ2-3; d_gene: TRBD2; abundance: few; v_gene: TRBV20-1; CDR3aa: CSALLAGGGYTQYF; CDR3nt: TGCAGTGCTTTACTAGCGGGGGGTGGGTATACGCAGTATTTT
j_gene: TRBJ1-3; d_gene: TRBD1; abundance: many; v_gene: TRBV7-9; CDR3aa: CASSAGQNSGNTIYF; CDR3nt: TGTGCCAGCAGCGCGGGACAGAACTCTGGAAACACCATATATTTT
j_gene: TRBJ1-4; d_gene: -; abundance: few; v_gene: TRBV6-5; CDR3aa: CASSSGGGPNEKLFF; CDR3nt: TGTGCCAGCAGTTCCGGTGGGGGGCCCAATGAAAAACTGTTTTTT
j_gene: TRBJ2-4; d_gene: -; abundance: -; v_gene: TRBV20-1; CDR3aa: CSARVQGSDIQYF; CDR3nt: TGCAGTGCTAGAGTTCAAGGGTCTGACATTCAGTACTTC
j_gene: TRBJ2-1; d_gene: -; abundance: few; v_gene: TRBV4-1; CDR3aa: CASSQPGSNNEQFF; CDR3nt: TGCGCCAGCAGCCAACCCGGGTCGAACAATGAGCAGTTCTTC
j_gene: TRBJ2-5; d_gene: TRBD1; abundance: -; v_gene: TRBV12-3/TRBV12-4; CDR3aa: CASDEGQGAFETQYF; CDR3nt: TGTGCCAGCGACGAGGGACAGGGGGCTTTCGAGACCCAGTACTTC
j_gene: TRBJ1-3; d_gene: -; abundance: few; v_gene: TRBV9; CDR3aa: CASSVVPGASGNTIYF; CDR3nt: TGTGCCAGCAGCGTAGTCCCGGGGGCGAGTGGAAACACCATATATTTT
j_gene: TRBJ1-1; d_gene: TRBD1; abundance: few; v_gene: TRBV29-1; CDR3aa: CSVGDRGGTEAFF; CDR3nt: TGCAGCGTTGGAGACAGGGGTGGCACTGAAGCTTTCTTT
j_gene: TRBJ2-3; d_gene: -; abundance: many; v_gene: TRBV28; CDR3aa: CASGGSFTDTQYF; CDR3nt: TGTGCCAGCGGTGGTAGCTTCACAGATACGCAGTATTTT
j_gene: TRBJ1-2; d_gene: TRBD1; abundance: few; v_gene: TRBV20-1; CDR3aa: CSARVDRGSAYGYTF; CDR3nt: TGCAGTGCTAGAGTTGACAGGGGCTCTGCCTATGGCTACACCTTC
j_gene: TRBJ2-2; d_gene: -; abundance: -; v_gene: TRBV18; CDR3aa: CASSPGAGARTGELFF; CDR3nt: TGTGCCAGCTCACCAGGGGCAGGGGCGCGCACCGGGGAGCTGTTTTTT
j_gene: TRBJ1-2; d_gene: -; abundance: -; v_gene: TRBV5-4; CDR3aa: CASSEQFASHGYTF; CDR3nt: TGTGCCAGCAGCGAACAGTTCGCGTCCCATGGCTACACCTTC
j_gene: TRBJ2-7; d_gene: -; abundance: -; v_gene: TRBV4-3; CDR3aa: CASSQALSNYEQYF; CDR3nt: TGCGCCAGCAGCCAAGCTCTCAGTAACTACGAGCAGTACTTC
j_gene: TRBJ1-2; d_gene: -; abundance: -; v_gene: TRBV6-1; CDR3aa: CASSEPAGVDGYTF; CDR3nt: TGTGCCAGCAGTGAACCTGCGGGGGTGGATGGCTACACCTTC
j_gene: TRBJ1-1; d_gene: -; abundance: few; v_gene: TRBV27; CDR3aa: CASSLPGVNTEAFF; CDR3nt: TGTGCCAGCAGTTTACCAGGGGTGAACACTGAAGCTTTCTTT
j_gene: TRBJ1-5; d_gene: -; abundance: -; v_gene: TRBV6-1; CDR3aa: CASGRQPGQPQHF; CDR3nt: TGTGCCAGCGGGCGACAGCCTGGCCAGCCCCAGCATTTT
j_gene: TRBJ2-1; d_gene: -; abundance: few; v_gene: TRBV3-1; CDR3aa: CASSQEQGSYNEQFF; CDR3nt: TGTGCCAGCAGCCAAGAACAGGGCTCCTACAATGAGCAGTTCTTC
j_gene: TRBJ1-2; d_gene: TRBD1; abundance: once; v_gene: TRBV7-9; CDR3aa: CASSLYRGEDYGYTF; CDR3nt: TGTGCCAGCAGCTTGTACAGGGGCGAAGACTATGGCTACACCTTC
j_gene: TRBJ2-5; d_gene: -; abundance: -; v_gene: TRBV4-2; CDR3aa: CASSQVLVRGQQETQYF; CDR3nt: TGTGCCAGCAGCCAAGTTTTGGTGCGGGGACAACAAGAGACCCAGTACTTC
j_gene: TRBJ2-6; d_gene: TRBD1; abundance: -; v_gene: TRBV5-1; CDR3aa: CASSPITGGGANVLTF; CDR3nt: TGCGCCAGCAGCCCAATTACAGGGGGTGGGGCCAACGTCCTGACTTTC
j_gene: TRBJ2-2; d_gene: TRBD2; abundance: few; v_gene: TRBV24-1; CDR3aa: CATSPGGIYTGELFF; CDR3nt: TGTGCCACCAGTCCCGGGGGGATATACACCGGGGAGCTGTTTTTT
j_gene: TRBJ2-5; d_gene: TRBD2; abundance: many; v_gene: TRBV19; CDR3aa: CASSRTSGDYETQYF; CDR3nt: TGTGCCAGTAGTCGTACTAGCGGGGACTACGAGACCCAGTACTTC
j_gene: TRBJ2-7; d_gene: -; abundance: many; v_gene: TRBV5-1; CDR3aa: CASSRRTGLSSEQYF; CDR3nt: TGCGCCAGCAGCAGACGAACAGGCTTATCGTCCGAGCAGTACTTC
j_gene: TRBJ1-3; d_gene: -; abundance: -; v_gene: TRBV28; CDR3aa: CASILSGNGNTIYF; CDR3nt: TGTGCCAGCATTCTGTCCGGGAATGGAAACACCATATATTTT
j_gene: TRBJ2-1; d_gene: -; abundance: -; v_gene: TRBV7-3; CDR3aa: CASSSLQGMDEQFF; CDR3nt: TGTGCCAGCAGCTCGCTCCAGGGTATGGATGAGCAGTTCTTC
j_gene: TRBJ2-1; d_gene: -; abundance: many; v_gene: TRBV7-3; CDR3aa: CASSSLGGPLYEQFF; CDR3nt: TGTGCCAGCAGCTCTTTGGGGGGGCCTTTATATGAGCAGTTCTTC
j_gene: TRBJ2-3; d_gene: TRBD2; abundance: -; v_gene: TRBV10-3; CDR3aa: CAIKPSGGATDTQYF; CDR3nt: TGTGCCATCAAACCTAGCGGGGGGGCAACAGATACGCAGTATTTT
j_gene: TRBJ1-1; d_gene: TRBD1; abundance: many; v_gene: TRBV6-1; CDR3aa: CASSRTEPNRGAEAFF; CDR3nt: TGTGCCAGCAGCCGAACTGAACCGAACAGGGGCGCTGAAGCTTTCTTT
j_gene: TRBJ2-5; d_gene: -; abundance: -; v_gene: TRBV7-6; CDR3aa: CASSPSGADQETQYF; CDR3nt: TGTGCCAGCAGCCCCAGCGGAGCCGACCAAGAGACCCAGTACTTC
j_gene: TRBJ1-2; d_gene: -; abundance: -; v_gene: TRBV7-2; CDR3aa: CASSFNPGGGYTF; CDR3nt: TGTGCCAGCAGCTTCAACCCAGGCGGGGGCTACACCTTC
j_gene: TRBJ2-2; d_gene: -; abundance: few; v_gene: TRBV9; CDR3aa: CASRSGAATGELFF; CDR3nt: TGTGCCAGTCGGTCAGGGGCGGCCACCGGGGAGCTGTTTTTT
j_gene: TRBJ2-3; d_gene: -; abundance: -; v_gene: TRBV11-2; CDR3aa: CASSSTPSTDTQYF; CDR3nt: TGTGCCAGCAGTTCTACCCCGAGCACAGATACGCAGTATTTT
j_gene: TRBJ1-4; d_gene: -; abundance: many; v_gene: TRBV7-8; CDR3aa: CASSLERGSEKLFF; CDR3nt: TGTGCCAGCAGCTTAGAAAGGGGAAGCGAAAAACTGTTTTTT
j_gene: TRBJ2-3; d_gene: -; abundance: -; v_gene: TRBV4-2; CDR3aa: CAISRKHFTDTQYF; CDR3nt: TGTGCCATCAGCCGCAAGCACTTCACAGATACGCAGTATTTT
j_gene: TRBJ2-5; d_gene: -; abundance: few; v_gene: TRBV20-1; CDR3aa: CSATGRRPSPQETQYF; CDR3nt: TGCAGTGCCACGGGCAGGAGGCCTAGCCCCCAAGAGACCCAGTACTTC
j_gene: TRBJ2-3; d_gene: TRBD2; abundance: -; v_gene: TRBV7-8; CDR3aa: CASSLSAGGTDTQYF; CDR3nt: TGTGCCAGCAGCTTATCCGCGGGGGGCACAGATACGCAGTATTTT
j_gene: TRBJ2-2; d_gene: -; abundance: -; v_gene: TRBV10-3; CDR3aa: CAITSGTGELFF; CDR3nt: TGTGCCATCACTTCGGGCACCGGGGAGCTGTTTTTT
j_gene: TRBJ2-3; d_gene: TRBD2; abundance: -; v_gene: TRBV7-9; CDR3aa: CASSQSGTSVITDTQYF; CDR3nt: TGTGCCAGCAGCCAATCCGGGACTAGCGTTATCACAGATACGCAGTATTTT
j_gene: TRBJ2-1; d_gene: -; abundance: few; v_gene: TRBV12-3/TRBV12-4; CDR3aa: CASSFGQLGMNEQFF; CDR3nt: TGTGCCAGCAGTTTCGGACAGTTAGGGATGAATGAGCAGTTCTTC
j_gene: TRBJ2-1; d_gene: -; abundance: few; v_gene: TRBV9; CDR3aa: CASGGRLGNEQFF; CDR3nt: TGTGCCAGCGGGGGCCGCCTGGGTAATGAGCAGTTCTTC
j_gene: TRBJ2-2; d_gene: TRBD1; abundance: -; v_gene: TRBV10-3; CDR3aa: CAIRDRGTTGELFF; CDR3nt: TGTGCCATTCGGGACAGGGGTACAACCGGGGAGCTGTTTTTT
j_gene: TRBJ1-5; d_gene: TRBD1; abundance: -; v_gene: TRBV30; CDR3aa: CAWTSGGRQPQHF; CDR3nt: TGTGCCTGGACATCAGGGGGCCGTCAGCCCCAGCATTTT
j_gene: TRBJ1-1; d_gene: -; abundance: few; v_gene: TRBV18; CDR3aa: CASSPRASRSGQGNMNTEAFF; CDR3nt: TGTGCCAGCTCACCACGCGCAAGTCGTTCGGGGCAGGGAAATATGAACACTGAAGCTTTCTTT
j_gene: TRBJ1-1; d_gene: -; abundance: -; v_gene: TRBV7-2; CDR3aa: CASTLARATEAFF; CDR3nt: TGTGCCAGCACCCTCGCGAGGGCGACTGAAGCTTTCTTT
j_gene: TRBJ1-2; d_gene: -; abundance: few; v_gene: TRBV4-1; CDR3aa: CASSQDSYNYGYTF; CDR3nt: TGCGCCAGCAGCCAAGATTCGTATAACTATGGCTACACCTTC
j_gene: TRBJ2-5; d_gene: -; abundance: few; v_gene: TRBV7-8; CDR3aa: CASIHMRGSAEETQYF; CDR3nt: TGTGCCAGCATACACATGAGGGGATCCGCGGAGGAGACCCAGTACTTC
j_gene: TRBJ1-1; d_gene: -; abundance: few; v_gene: TRBV20-1; CDR3aa: CSAFRGVNTEAFF; CDR3nt: TGCAGTGCCTTTCGGGGAGTTAACACTGAAGCTTTCTTT
j_gene: TRBJ2-5; d_gene: -; abundance: many; v_gene: TRBV5-5; CDR3aa: CASRLTSWETQYF; CDR3nt: TGTGCCAGCAGGTTGACTAGTTGGGAGACCCAGTACTTC
j_gene: TRBJ2-3; d_gene: TRBD1; abundance: -; v_gene: TRBV20-1; CDR3aa: CSGRRDSALDTQYF; CDR3nt: TGCAGTGGTAGAAGGGACAGCGCGTTAGATACGCAGTATTTT
j_gene: TRBJ1-2; d_gene: -; abundance: -; v_gene: TRBV7-9; CDR3aa: CASSPITPVSGYTF; CDR3nt: TGTGCCAGCAGCCCCATTACCCCCGTATCGGGCTACACCTTC